These 18 T cell receptor beta chains were all obtained from the same sample, sequenced in a study of blood T cells in healthy people across ages. Alongside a J-beta primer mix, a sample-barcoded 5' primer served in a second PCR lasting about 7 to 11 cycles. TCRdb redid the calling of the 5' RACE reads with MiXCR, one entry per CDR3 protein. Of approximately 850,000 distinct CDR3 sequences listed, approximately 48% are singletons. Input material: blood. Receptors were obtained from a man in his fifties or sixties in good health.

The rearrangement links TRBV5-6 to TRBJ1-2; D might be TRBD1 (5 bases). V was pared by 4 bases and J by 5 bases, with 21 bases between. The CDR3 is made up of 16 amino acids. Germline values: CDR1 SGHDT, CDR2 YYEEEE. The CDR3 reads CASSPWTSGRSYGYTF. The CDR3 DNA reads TGTGCCAGCAGCCCGTGGACAAGCGGTAGGTCTTATGGCTACACCTTC.

CDR3 residues: CASSFTTTGELFF. CDR3 bases: TGTGCCAGCAGTTTTACTACCACCGGGGAGCTGTTTTTT. This chain connects TRBV12-3 or TRBV12-4 to TRBJ2-2; D is unresolved. The CDR3 spans 13 residues. V dropped 3 bases and J dropped 4 bases, with 6 bases sitting between them.

The chain joins TRBV7-2 to TRBJ2-1, with D tentatively TRBD2 (5 bases). Germline-derived CDR1 and CDR2 are SGHTA and FQGNSA. V lost 3 bases, J lost 8 bases, and 23 bases lay in between. The length of the CDR3 is 17 residues. CDR3 bases: TGTGCCAGCAGCTTGCTTCGAGTCGGAGCGGCGGCCCATGAGCAGTTCTTC. It specifies CASSLLRVGAAAHEQFF.

This clonotype was detected only a few times. The chain couples TRBV9 to TRBJ2-1, with 9 bases identical to TRBD2. CDR3 length: 18 amino acids. The V and J ends lost 0 bases and 0 bases, in that order; junction bases with no gene match: 7. Germline lookup yields CDR1 SGDLS and CDR2 YYNGEE. CDR3 bases: TGTGCCAGCAGCGTAGGATCTAGCGGGGACTCCTCCTACAATGAGCAGTTCTTC. Translated, it gives CASSVGSSGDSSYNEQFF.

The genes are TRBV9 and TRBJ1-4; 8 bases map to TRBD1. V lost 4 bases to trimming and J lost 7 bases; unmatched junction nucleotides: 9. The CDR3 covers 15 residues. Germline CDR1 reads SGDLS; CDR2 reads YYNGEE. This CDR3 is CASSPSGQGFEKLFF. CDR3 coding DNA: TGTGCCAGCAGCCCCAGCGGACAGGGATTTGAAAAACTGTTTTTT.

This clonotype has only a few counts. V gene TRBV5-1 combines with J gene TRBJ2-1; 7 positions match TRBD2. Per the germline V gene, CDR1 is SGHRS and CDR2 is YFSETQ. The CDR3 length is 13 residues. V shed 4 bases and J 8 bases; nucleotides not matched to a gene: 6. The CDR3 is CASSLGGIDEQFF. CDR3 DNA sequence: TGCGCCAGCAGCCTCGGGGGGATAGATGAGCAGTTCTTC. Based on the CDR3 plus reference TRBV5-1 and TRBJ2-1, the full variable domain is KAGVTQTPRYLIKTRGQQVTLSCSPISGHRSVSWYQQTPGQGLQFLFEYFSETQRNKGNFPGRFSGRQFSNSRSEMNVSTLELGDSALYLCASSLGGIDEQFFGPGTRLTVL.

The chain combines TRBV6-1 with TRBJ1-2, with D possibly matching TRBD1 (5 bases). The CDR3 totals 14 residues. V gave up 3 bases and J gave up 2 bases, with 10 bases separating them. CDR1 is MNHNS and CDR2 is SASEGT in the germline V gene. The CDR3 bases are TGTGCCAGCAGTGATGGGGCGGTCAACTATGGCTACACCTTC. Amino acid sequence: CASSDGAVNYGYTF.

The chain joins TRBV7-2 to TRBJ1-5; D is unresolved. The CDR3 consists of 14 residues. Per germline, CDR1 SGHTA and CDR2 FQGNSA. With 5 bases removed from V and 5 bases from J, the gap between germline ends came to 13 bases. CDR3: CASSLEGLHQPQHF. The DNA of the CDR3 is TGTGCCAGCAGCCTAGAAGGGTTACATCAGCCCCAGCATTTT.

The table lists this clonotype with a few counts. CDR3 coding DNA: TGTGCCTGTAGACGATCCGGGACAGGGAACTATGGCTACACCTTC. Encoded protein: CACRRSGTGNYGYTF. The chain combines TRBV30 with TRBJ1-2, with 9 bases matching TRBD1. V was pared by 6 bases and J by 2 bases, with 10 bases of the junction left unmatched. Germline CDR1 reads GTSNPN; CDR2 reads SVGIG (reference sequence). The CDR3 consists of 15 residues.

This chain connects TRBV7-3 to TRBJ2-3; 8 nucleotides align to TRBD1. This CDR3 is built from 14 residues. The germline V gene encodes CDR1 SGHTA and CDR2 FQGTGA. V trimming: 3 bases; J trimming: 4 bases; junction bases outside the gene matches: 3. The CDR3 nucleotides are TGTGCCAGCAGCTTGGACAGGGTACCAGATACGCAGTATTTT. It yields the protein CASSLDRVPDTQYF.

The V gene is TRBV7-2, the J gene TRBJ2-3; the match to TRBD1 covers 8 bases. Germline V gene lookup returns CDR1 SGHTA and CDR2 FQGNSA. The CDR3 extends over 17 amino acids. V gave up 2 bases and J gave up 2 bases; unmatched junction bases: 9. This CDR3 reads CASSLRPPDRATDTQYF. For the CDR3, the DNA is TGTGCCAGCAGCTTAAGGCCCCCGGACAGGGCCACAGATACGCAGTATTTT.

This clonotype has a single count. Mismatch with germline at one junction end may stem from a read error. The rearrangement uses TRBV3-1 and TRBJ2-2; D perhaps matches TRBD1 (5 bases). Germline-derived CDR1 and CDR2 are LGHDT and YNNKEL (reference sequence). The CDR3 has 14 residues. CDR3 residues: CASNQLTGTGELFF. In nucleotides, the CDR3 is TGTGCCAGCAACCAACTTACAGGCACCGGGGAGCTGTTTTTT.

The V call is TRBV29-1, the J call TRBJ1-1; D uncertain. V lost 2 bases and J 0 bases, leaving 16 bases between the germline ends. This CDR3 comprises 16 residues. Germline CDR1 SQVTM, CDR2 ANQGSEA. CDR3 in amino acids: CSVETARGRMNTEAFF. CDR3 sequence (DNA): TGCAGCGTTGAAACCGCCCGAGGAAGAATGAACACTGAAGCTTTCTTT.

The table lists this clonotype with a few counts. The genes are TRBV27 and TRBJ2-7; D gene ambiguous. The V and J ends lost 7 bases and 0 bases respectively, with 4 bases between them. Per the germline V gene, CDR1 is MNHEY and CDR2 is SMNVEV (reference sequence). The CDR3 loop spans 11 amino acids. CDR3 in amino acids: CASTLSYEQYF. For the CDR3, the DNA is TGTGCCAGCACCCTCTCCTACGAGCAGTACTTC.

This clonotype was recorded a few times. The CDR3 DNA reads TGTGCCAGCAGCCCCGGCACGGGGCGGGGGAATCAAGAGACCCAGTACTTC. Its translation: CASSPGTGRGNQETQYF. The chain couples TRBV11-3 to TRBJ2-5; 7 nucleotides agree with TRBD2. This CDR3 has 17 amino acids. Germline CDR1 reads SGHNT; CDR2 reads YENEEA. V was clipped by 5 bases and J by 2 bases; unmatched bases: 14. Supplemented by reference TRBV11-3 and TRBJ2-5, the full variable domain reads EAGVVQSPRYKIIEKKQPVAFWCNPISGHNTLYWYLQNLGQGPELLIRYENEEAVDDSQLPKDRFSAERLKGVDSTLKIQPAELGDSAVYLCASSPGTGRGNQETQYFGPGTRLLVL.

This clonotype was seen a handful of times. The chain has TRBV20-1 and TRBJ2-7; 8 positions match TRBD1. CDR3 length: 14 residues. With 1 base clipped from V and 2 bases from J, the junction kept 4 bases outside the gene matches. Germline V gene lookup returns CDR1 DFQATT and CDR2 SNEGSKA (reference sequence). CDR3 sequence: CSARAGTGPYEQYF. The CDR3 region has the DNA TGCAGTGCTAGAGCCGGGACAGGCCCCTACGAGCAGTACTTC.

In the case of this clonotype: The junction does not match germline at one end; this may be a read error. Written as DNA, the CDR3 is TGCAGTGCGACAGGGCGTCAAGAGACCCGGTACTTC. Protein: CSATGRQETRYF. The V gene is TRBV20-1, the J gene TRBJ2-5, with 7 bases that match TRBD1. Germline CDR1 DFQATT, CDR2 SNEGSKA (reference sequence). The length of the CDR3 is 12 residues.

In this sample, this clonotype turned up a few times. The chain has TRBV12-3 or TRBV12-4 and TRBJ2-7, with D unclear. CDR3 size: 13 residues. Trimming left V 0 bases short and J 5 bases short, with 8 bases between. The CDR3 nucleotides are TGTGCCAGCAGTTTAGCGCTCTGGGACGAGCAGTACTTC. It translates to CASSLALWDEQYF.